This T cell receptor (beta chain) originates from a study of regulatory T cells in long-lasting Graves disease (dated by TCRdb to the early 2020s). For context, the study as a whole: Patients with newly diagnosed Graves' disease had been on antithyroid drugs for under 3 months. A total of around 35 samples underwent TCR sequencing, from about 13 patients with persistent Graves' disease and some 20 patients with newly diagnosed Graves' disease. This study used TCR sequencing and RNA sequencing of peripheral blood to compare persistent Graves' disease patients against newly diagnosed Graves' disease patients. The study was conducted in China and was registered as a clinical trial. General findings and caveats noted by the study authors: Persistent Graves' disease patients showed lower TCR Shannon entropy and fewer highly expanded clones than newly diagnosed patients, suggesting clonal expansion. TRBV28, TRBJ1-2 and TRBJ2-5 were preferentially used in persistent disease, while TRBV20-1 and TRBJ2-1 were favored in newly diagnosed disease. Persistent patients shared more public clonotypes among themselves (around 2,800) than newly diagnosed patients did (approximately 900). The study examined only peripheral blood because the primary lesion, thyroid tissue, could not be accessed. The authors acknowledged the small sample size as a limitation that may reduce accuracy. Only the TCR beta chain was sequenced and analyzed.

With regard to this clonotype: Its cognate antigen has yet to be identified. Base quality data are lacking; no much larger clone is found one base away.

At the junction V is shortened by 6 bases and J by 3 bases, with 18 bases in between. The CDR3 holds 15 amino acids from the cysteine to the phenylalanine. Kept here is only the CDR3 DNA, which spans 45 bases and is read in frame from base 1. Read against the paper, the sample's time point label means: newly diagnosed GD, antithyroid drugs for less than 3 months. For both TCR sequencing and RNA sequencing, RNA was extracted from PBMCs in TRIzol. Graves' disease was diagnosed according to American Thyroid Association guidelines. The patients came from an endocrinology department in Xi'an, China. From each patient, around 9 milliliters of peripheral blood was collected into an EDTA anticoagulant tube. Ficoll Paque Plus density gradient separation was used to isolate PBMCs, and no further T cell sorting was done. An Agilent 2100 Bioanalyzer and agarose gel were used to assess RNA quality, and a NanoDrop 2000 was used to measure RNA concentration.

Library preparation employed multiplex PCR. The sequencing machine was an Illumina HiSeq 4000. iRepertoire HTBI primers and Arm-PCR amplification of CDR3 regions were used to construct TCR beta libraries. PCR products were gel purified before sequencing. The original methods were these. Gene usage analysis of CDR3 amino acid clonotypes used the approximately 62 TRBV and more than 13 TRBJ segments found across samples. COPE and FqMerger were used to merge the filtered high-quality paired reads into contigs. BLAST was used to align contigs to the IMGT TRBV, TRBD and TRBJ reference genes, and CDR3 was defined following IMGT. Clonotypes above 0.1% frequency were classified as highly expanded clones. Shannon entropy served as the measure of repertoire diversity, while the Gini coefficient captured V-J evenness. A clonotype found in more than one individual was treated as public. TCRdb reprocessing: public reads trimmed at Q25 with fastp, clones called with MiXCR, in-frame beta chains kept. Every CDR3 protein is listed once, alongside the most common genes and DNA of its rows. Here the V and J calls rest on TCRdb's processing, not on the authors' analysis. Across this sample there are roughly 530,000 distinct CDR3 sequences, with around 15% seen only once. The ten largest clonotypes hold 20% to 25% of the sample.

This sample was shared with a second study, whose subject was T cells in Graves' hyperthyroidism and ophthalmopathy. The second study's authors report: Stable Graves' hyperthyroidism was defined as the absence of progression to ophthalmopathy over 18 months of follow-up. The hyperthyroidism patients were between 18 and 65 years old and newly diagnosed, with a disease duration of less than 2 months. Exclusion was applied to patients with uncontrolled infections, other autoimmune diseases, pregnancy or lactation. Diagnoses relied on clinical symptoms, serum thyroxine and TRAb, thyroid ultrasound and orbital computed tomography. The first round of RT-PCR for the TCR CDR3 was performed with the HTBI primer set and the Qiagen OneStep RT-PCR kit. Most expanded thyroid clonotypes (frequency above 0.001) were also detected in blood, suggesting blood repertoires may reflect thyroid immune responses. In cross-validation, a model built on a 13 V-J signature told ophthalmopathy apart from stable hyperthyroidism with approximately 90% sensitivity and roughly 81% specificity, and in testing the same model reached 80%/75%. During validation, the model predicted progression to ophthalmopathy a median of roughly six months ahead of onset, with 70.59% sensitivity and about 75% specificity. To identify TCR V-J signatures that set the groups apart, the researchers used a discovery cohort of approximately 98 patients, made up of roughly 40 with Graves' ophthalmopathy and about 55 with stable Graves' hyperthyroidism. An independent validation cohort of about 19 hyperthyroidism patients and approximately 15 patients who later progressed to ophthalmopathy tested prospective prediction of ophthalmopathy. The roughly 100 discovery patients were randomly divided into training and test sets at a 7:3 ratio. In about 6 Graves' hyperthyroidism patients, the study also compared T-cell repertoires from thyroid tissue with T-cell repertoires from blood. Following sampling, methimazole starting at 30 mg daily was given to hyperthyroidism patients, and high-dose intravenous methylprednisolone was given to ophthalmopathy patients. Libraries were constructed in a second round of multiplex PCR, after which size selection and purification were carried out. Sequencing of the libraries was done on an Illumina HiSeq2000 using paired-end 100 bp reads. SOAPnuke was used to process the raw data, throwing out any read that contained adapters or uncalled bases, had a mean Phred below 15, or lacked an exact constant-primer or identifier match. COPE v1.2.5 was used to merge the high-quality paired reads, and each unique nucleotide sequence was defined as a clonotype. MiTCR v1.1 was used to align the clonotypes against IMGT TRBV, TRBD and TRBJ reference segments. The analysis included only V-J combinations with a frequency above 0.0001, which together covered approximately 99% of the repertoires. A TCS score was defined as the ratio between F50 (clonal expansion) and ExV (chaos), using BLOSUM62-based TCRdist between CDR3 peptides within each V-J. Welch's t-statistics and random forest reduced roughly 500 V-J features to under 15, which were used in a naive Bayes classifier (R e1071). Sample size was not statistically predetermined, and investigators were not blinded to group allocation. TCR Vbeta CDR3 sequencing of approximately 140 peripheral blood samples (over 40 ophthalmopathy, some 75 hyperthyroidism and roughly 17 progressor patients) is reported in the paper.

The chain joins TRBV12-3 or TRBV12-4 to TRBJ2-7, with the D gene uncertain. The source is a woman aged 35-60 years with Graves disease. Donor details come from another sample of the same person, matched by shared clones. Sequencing was performed on peripheral blood mononuclear cells (PBMCs), taken at new diagnosis, from a patient treated with antithyroid drugs. Here the CDR3 is given as CASSLNSYMDYEQYF. Read as DNA, the sequence is TGTGCCAGCAGCCTTAATAGTTACATGGACTACGAGCAGTACTTC.